This T cell receptor beta chain stems from a study of blood T cell repertoires in COVID-19. Study summary: Whether acute or convalescent, the COVID-19 samples came from the United States, Italy and Spain.

CDR3 length: 15 residues. Germline V lookup: CDR1 SGHTA, CDR2 FQGNSA. Unmatched junction bases numbered 9, after V lost 1 base and J lost 9 bases. The protocol was immunoSEQ multiplex PCR, while the TCRdb copy is restricted to in-frame clones and leaves out a portion. In the table there are tens of thousands of clones, about 85% of which are singletons. The TCR comes from a human donor in a cohort sampled during active COVID-19. This sequence joins TRBV7-2 and TRBJ2-1; 7 nucleotides match TRBD1. Sequencing was performed on peripheral blood. CDR3 nucleotide sequence: TGTGCCAGCAGCTTAGGGGACAGTAAGGGCGGTGAGCAGTTCTTC. Amino acids: CASSLGDSKGGEQFF.